These 5 T cell receptor beta chains were all obtained from the same sample, sequenced in a study of glioma-infiltrating T cells. The iRepertoire nested amplicon-rescue multiplex PCR amplified TCR alpha and beta CDR3s from RNA. TCRdb used MiXCR to reprocess the multiplex PCR reads, holding one entry per CDR3 protein. The table has under 200,000 distinct CDR3 sequences, around 45% seen once. The source material was glioma tissue, nonneoplastic brain tissue, or PBMCs (not recorded which). The source of these receptors is a human donor with low-grade glioma or glioblastoma, undergoing nonglioma brain surgery, or in good health (not recorded which).

This clonotype was observed at least ten times. The genes are TRBV20-1 and TRBJ2-3, with 8 positions matching TRBD1. Trimming cost V 5 bases and J 4 bases; bases outside gene matches: 5. The CDR3 is made up of 13 amino acids. From germline, CDR1 is DFQATT and CDR2 SNEGSKA (reference sequence). In DNA, the CDR3 is TGCAGTGCTCTCCCGGGACAGGCAGATACGCAGTATTTT. Translation: CSALPGQADTQYF.

This clonotype was found many times. This chain uses TRBV3-1 with TRBJ1-5, with D uncertain. The CDR3 spans 12 residues. Germline V gene lookup returns CDR1 LGHDT and CDR2 YNNKEL (reference sequence). V gave up 5 bases and J gave up 4 bases, with 6 bases separating them. The CDR3 DNA follows: TGTGCCAGCAGCTCTGGGAATCAGCCCCAGCATTTT. Encoded protein: CASSSGNQPQHF.

The sample holds a few counts of this clonotype. The chain is built from TRBV4-1 and TRBJ1-2; 7 nucleotides match TRBD1. This CDR3 has 13 residues. The germline gives CDR1 MGHRA, CDR2 YSYEKL. Germline trimming cut 1 base from V and 5 bases from J; bases unmatched to any gene: 1. CDR3 in amino acids: CASSQAQGYGYTF. CDR3 nucleotide sequence: TGCGCCAGCAGCCAAGCACAGGGGTATGGCTACACCTTC.

This clonotype appeared a few times. The junction departs from germline at one end; a sequencing error may be responsible. This chain links TRBV12-3 or TRBV12-4 with TRBJ2-7, with a tentative D call TRBD2 (5 bases). CDR3 length: 14 residues. CDR3 nucleotide sequence: TGTGCCAGCAGTCCCTGGACGGGATCCTACGAGCAGTACTTT. This encodes CASSPWTGSYEQYF.

This clonotype was picked up many times. This sequence joins TRBV6-1 and TRBJ2-7; 7 bases are shared with TRBD1. Germline CDR1 MNHNS, CDR2 SASEGT. The CDR3 extends over 12 amino acids. V lost 5 bases to trimming and J lost 4 bases; unmatched junction nucleotides: 2. CDR3 nucleotides: TGTGCCAGCAGTTTACAGGGGTACGAGCAGTACTTC. Protein: CASSLQGYEQYF.